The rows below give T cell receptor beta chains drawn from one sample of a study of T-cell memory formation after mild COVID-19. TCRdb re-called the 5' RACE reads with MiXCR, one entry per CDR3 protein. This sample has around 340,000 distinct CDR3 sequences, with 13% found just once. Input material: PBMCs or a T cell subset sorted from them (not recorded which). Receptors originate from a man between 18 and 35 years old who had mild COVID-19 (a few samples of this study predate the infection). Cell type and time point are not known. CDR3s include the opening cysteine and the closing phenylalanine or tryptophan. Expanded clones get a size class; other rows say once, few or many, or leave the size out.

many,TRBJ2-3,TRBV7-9,CASSRQGHTDTQYF
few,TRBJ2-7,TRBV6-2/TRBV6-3,CASSYPKAVRVNEQYF
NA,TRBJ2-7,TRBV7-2,CASSPQGAPYEQYF
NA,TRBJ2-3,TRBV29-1,CSVNEAAGADTQYF
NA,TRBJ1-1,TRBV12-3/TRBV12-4,CASSARGGTEAFF
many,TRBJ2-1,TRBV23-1,CASSQPLAGGSYNEQFF
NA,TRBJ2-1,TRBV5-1,CASRVAGGPNEQFF
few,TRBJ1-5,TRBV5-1,CASSLEGGAGQPQHF
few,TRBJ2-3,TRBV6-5,CASSYSGGAGGDTQYF
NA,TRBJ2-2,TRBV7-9,CASSSKGPSNTGELFF
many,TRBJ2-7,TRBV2,CASSDHREVQYF
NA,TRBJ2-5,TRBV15,CATSRDQGETQYF
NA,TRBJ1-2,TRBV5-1,CASSTQGFGYTF
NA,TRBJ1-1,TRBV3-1,CASSSWDRNTEAFF
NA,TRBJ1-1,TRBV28,CASSTQGGGTEAFF
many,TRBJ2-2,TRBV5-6,CASSLEGAVTGELFF
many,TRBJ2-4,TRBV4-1,CASSQGPAGGDKNIQYF
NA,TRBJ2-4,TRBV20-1,CSASQAELAKNIQYF
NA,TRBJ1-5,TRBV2,CASSEGPDQPQHF
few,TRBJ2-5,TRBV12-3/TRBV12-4,CASSRNRARGETQYF
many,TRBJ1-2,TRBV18,CASSPNGQGGGYTF
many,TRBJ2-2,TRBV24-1,CATSVDGTGELFF
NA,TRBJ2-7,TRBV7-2,CASSAGTKTYEQYF
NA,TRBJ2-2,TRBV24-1,CATSDRGEELFF
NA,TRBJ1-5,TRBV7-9,CASSRGAGGNQPQHF
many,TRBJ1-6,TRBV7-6,CASSPSLGSPLHF
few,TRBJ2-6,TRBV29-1,CSVGQPGANVLTF
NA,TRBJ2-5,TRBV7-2,CASSFTGYQETQYF
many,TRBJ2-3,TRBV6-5,CASSYAWGAKDTQYF
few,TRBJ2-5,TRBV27,CASSIRTAQETQYF
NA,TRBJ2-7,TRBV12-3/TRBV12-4,CASSSLTSGGIEQYF
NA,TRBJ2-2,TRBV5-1,CASSLLVGEELFF
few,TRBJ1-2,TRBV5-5,CASSHRGRSVGYTF
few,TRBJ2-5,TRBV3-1,CASSPERAGGRKTQYF
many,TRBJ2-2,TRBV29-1,CSVEEEGATGELFF
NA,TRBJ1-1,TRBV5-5,CASSLVQGYMNTEAFF
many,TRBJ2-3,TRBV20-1,CSALAGDYTDTQYF
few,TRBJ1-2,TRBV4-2,CASSQLSGSLNYGYTF
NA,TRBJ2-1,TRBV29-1,CSVEPLDRGYEQFF
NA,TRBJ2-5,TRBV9,CASSVGGNQETQYF
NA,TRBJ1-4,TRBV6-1,CASFGTATNEKLFF
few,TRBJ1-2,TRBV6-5,CASSYSRGLIGGYTF
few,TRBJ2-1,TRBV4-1,CASRLLAGGRDEQFF
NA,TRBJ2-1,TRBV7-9,CASIPRWASDNEQFF
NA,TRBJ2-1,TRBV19,CASSAHRDNYNEQFF
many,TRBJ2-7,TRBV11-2,CASSDWGFAGSYEQYF
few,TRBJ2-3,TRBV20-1,CSARDPSGGGTDTQYF
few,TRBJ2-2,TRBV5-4,CASSPLAGGDTGELFF
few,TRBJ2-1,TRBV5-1,CASNGGLGVSSYNEQFF
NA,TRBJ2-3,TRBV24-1,CATSGTASTDTQYF
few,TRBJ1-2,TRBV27,CASRRGLANYGYTF
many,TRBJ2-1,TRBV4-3,CASSEGTASYNEQFF
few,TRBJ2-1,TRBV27,CASSPGQGAPNEQFF
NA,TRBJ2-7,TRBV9,CASSATGTSGPYEQYF
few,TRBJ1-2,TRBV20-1,CSATREANYGYTF
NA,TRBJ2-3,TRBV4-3,CASSLIAGAGDTQYF
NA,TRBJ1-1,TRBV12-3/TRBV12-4,CATEGVSDTEAFF